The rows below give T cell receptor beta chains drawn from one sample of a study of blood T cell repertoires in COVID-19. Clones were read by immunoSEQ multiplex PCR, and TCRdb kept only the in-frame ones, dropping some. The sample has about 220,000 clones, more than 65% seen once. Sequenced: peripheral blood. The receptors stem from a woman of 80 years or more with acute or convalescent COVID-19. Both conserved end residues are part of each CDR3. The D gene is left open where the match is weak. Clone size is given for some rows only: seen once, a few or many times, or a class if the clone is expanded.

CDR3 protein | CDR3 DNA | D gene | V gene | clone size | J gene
CASSSTGEHGYTF | TGTGCCAGCAGCTCGACAGGGGAGCATGGCTACACCTTC | TRBD1 | TRBV12-3/TRBV12-4 | - | TRBJ1-2
CASSRYRGSTDTQYF | TGTGCCAGCAGTAGATACAGGGGTAGCACAGATACGCAGTATTTT | TRBD1 | TRBV27 | - | TRBJ2-3
CASSPREDRKFHGYTF | TGCGCCAGCAGCCCTCGAGAGGACAGGAAATTCCATGGCTACACCTTC | TRBD1 | TRBV4-1 | - | TRBJ1-2
CASSQGGPPVYGYTF | TGTGCCAGCAGCCAGGGGGGCCCCCCTGTCTATGGCTACACCTTC | TRBD1 | TRBV5-4 | - | TRBJ1-2
CARSFLAADSYEQYF | TGTGCCAGAAGCTTCTTAGCGGCCGACTCCTACGAGCAGTACTTC | - | TRBV7-5 | - | TRBJ2-7
CSARDPAGEYF | TGCAGTGCTAGAGATCCCGCAGGGGAGTACTTC | - | TRBV20-1 | - | TRBJ2-7
CASSDASRREYGYTF | TGTGCCAGCAGTGATGCCTCCAGGAGGGAGTATGGCTACACCTTC | - | TRBV6-1 | - | TRBJ1-2
CASSLRDSQPQHF | TGTGCCAGCAGTTTAAGAGACAGTCAGCCCCAGCATTTT | - | TRBV12-3/TRBV12-4 | - | TRBJ1-5
CASSLDLRTANYGYTF | TGTGCCAGCAGCTTAGATCTGAGGACAGCTAACTATGGCTACACCTTC | - | TRBV11-2 | - | TRBJ1-2
CSVVQKNTEAFF | TGCAGCGTTGTACAGAAAAACACTGAAGCTTTCTTT | - | TRBV29-1 | - | TRBJ1-1
CSVAVNRGRTEAFF | TGCAGCGTTGCCGTAAACAGGGGGCGAACTGAAGCTTTCTTT | TRBD1 | TRBV29-1 | - | TRBJ1-1
CASRSGNFAGELFF | TGTGCCAGCAGGTCCGGTAATTTCGCCGGGGAGCTGTTTTTT | - | TRBV5-5 | - | TRBJ2-2
CASSLAGRGSKLFF | TGTGCCAGCAGCTTAGCCGGCAGGGGGTCAAAACTGTTTTTT | TRBD1 | TRBV11-2 | once | TRBJ1-4
CASRPLAGVNTEAFF | TGTGCCAGCAGACCTCTGGCAGGGGTTAACACTGAAGCTTTCTTT | - | TRBV2 | - | TRBJ1-1
CASSAPGTTDTGGYTF | TGTGCCAGCAGCGCCCCCGGGACAACCGACACCGGGGGCTACACCTTC | - | TRBV11-2 | - | TRBJ1-2
CASSPGQGYPGELFF | TGTGCCAGCAGCCCCGGACAGGGTTACCCCGGGGAGCTGTTTTTT | TRBD1 | TRBV7-3 | - | TRBJ2-2
CASRRQEMNTEAFF | TGTGCCAGCAGGAGACAGGAGATGAACACTGAAGCTTTCTTT | - | TRBV2 | - | TRBJ1-1
CASSPGTGGADGYTF | TGTGCCAGTAGTCCCGGGACAGGGGGCGCGGATGGCTACACCTTC | TRBD1 | TRBV19 | - | TRBJ1-2
CASSPRVRTYGYTF | TGTGCCAGTAGCCCCAGGGTGCGGACCTATGGCTACACCTTC | - | TRBV19 | - | TRBJ1-2
CASSQVGTGSNYGYTF | TGTGCCAGCAGCCAAGTGGGGACAGGGTCTAACTATGGCTACACCTTC | TRBD1 | TRBV3-1/TRBV3-2 | - | TRBJ1-2
CASSSGENIQYF | TGTGCCAGTAGCTCAGGGGAAAACATTCAGTACTTC | - | TRBV19 | - | TRBJ2-4
CASSHPAGGSYEQYF | TGTGCCAGCAGCCATCCAGCGGGGGGATCCTACGAGCAGTACTTC | TRBD2 | TRBV14 | - | TRBJ2-7
CASSHPGQGNYGYTF | TGTGCCAGCAGCCATCCCGGACAGGGTAACTATGGCTACACCTTC | TRBD1 | TRBV3-1/TRBV3-2 | - | TRBJ1-2
CASSQHGQETQYF | TGTGCCAGCAGCCAGCACGGCCAAGAGACCCAGTACTTC | - | TRBV3-1/TRBV3-2 | - | TRBJ2-5
CASSEDSGPNYGYTF | TGCGCCAGCAGTGAGGATTCAGGTCCTAACTATGGCTACACCTTC | - | TRBV10-1 | - | TRBJ1-2
CASSLGGGIANTEAFF | TGTGCCAGCAGCTTAGGAGGAGGGATCGCGAACACTGAAGCTTTCTTT | - | TRBV7-2 | - | TRBJ1-1
CASGTGKGGYTF | TGTGCCAGCGGGACAGGGAAAGGGGGCTACACCTTC | TRBD1 | TRBV2 | - | TRBJ1-2
CASSPAGTGGPYGYTF | TGTGCCAGTAGTCCCGCCGGGACAGGGGGCCCCTATGGCTACACCTTC | TRBD1 | TRBV19 | few | TRBJ1-2
CASSQGAGASGYTF | TGCGCCAGCAGTCAAGGGGCAGGGGCGAGCGGCTACACCTTC | - | TRBV23-1 | - | TRBJ1-2
CASSPGGGLDTQYF | TGTGCCAGCAGCCCCGGCGGGGGGCTGGATACGCAGTATTTT | TRBD2 | TRBV7-9 | - | TRBJ2-3
CASSVTGTSGGDTQYF | TGCGCCAGCAGCGTAACCGGGACTAGCGGGGGAGATACGCAGTATTTT | TRBD2 | TRBV5-1 | - | TRBJ2-3
CASSPGQVTNEKLFF | TGTGCCAGTAGTCCCGGACAGGTGACTAATGAAAAACTGTTTTTT | TRBD1 | TRBV19 | - | TRBJ1-4
CASSIMSDSNQPQHF | TGTGCCAGTAGTATAATGTCAGATAGCAATCAGCCCCAGCATTTT | - | TRBV19 | - | TRBJ1-5
CASSQGRTGSYEQYF | TGTGCCAGCAGCCAAGGTCGAACAGGAAGCTACGAGCAGTACTTC | - | TRBV4-2 | - | TRBJ2-7
CASSTSDQPQHF | TGTGCCAGCAGCACCAGCGATCAGCCCCAGCATTTT | - | TRBV5-6 | once | TRBJ1-5